The 5 T cell receptor beta chains presented below share a single source sample, sequenced in a study of tumor and adjacent non-tumor tissue in lung cancer. TCRbeta libraries were built with three rounds of nested PCR, modified from ARM-PCR. Via MiXCR, TCRdb re-called the multiplex PCR reads, giving one row per CDR3 protein. This table has approximately 53,000 distinct CDR3 sequences, about 70% appearing once. RNA was extracted from bulk tissue without any cell sorting. More than 3 cm separated this lung sample from the edge of the tumor. Sequencing was performed on distant non-tumor lung tissue. The source of these receptors is a woman between 55 and 75 years old with non-small cell lung cancer.

J is TRBJ1-2 and V is TRBV4-3; unclear D gene. The V gene's germline CDR1 is LGHNA and CDR2 YSLEER. The CDR3 is 16 residues long. Trimming removed 3 bases at V and 3 bases at J, with 17 bases between. Written as DNA, the CDR3 is TGCGCCAGCAGCCAGAGAGATCATGGCCTGGACTATGGCTACACCTTC. Protein: CASSQRDHGLDYGYTF.

The chain employs TRBV6-5 and TRBJ1-3; no clear D gene. This CDR3 is built from 14 residues. V was shortened by 6 bases and J by 6 bases, with 15 bases between the two germline ends. Germline CDR1 MNHEY, CDR2 SVGAGI. CDR3 sequence: CASSPGEGINTIYF. DNA for the CDR3: TGTGCCAGCAGCCCCGGGGAAGGGATAAACACCATATATTTT.

This clonotype appeared a few times. V usage is TRBV7-9 and J usage is TRBJ2-5; TRBD2 aligns across 8 bases. From germline, CDR1 is SEHNR and CDR2 FQNEAQ (reference sequence). CDR3 length equals 16 residues. V trimming: 0 bases; J trimming: 1 base; junction bases outside the gene matches: 4. The CDR3 sequence: CASSLAGLAGQETQYF. The CDR3 nucleotides read TGTGCCAGCAGCTTAGCAGGCCTAGCGGGCCAAGAGACCCAGTACTTC.

This clonotype was found a few times. One junction end disagrees with the germline gene, perhaps due to a read error. This chain connects TRBV29-1 to TRBJ2-3; the D gene is possibly TRBD2 (7 bases). Germline V lookup: CDR1 SQVTM, CDR2 ANQGSEA. The CDR3 extends over 15 amino acids. The CDR3 loop reads CSVEGGRGAADTQYF. CDR3 DNA: TGCAGTGTTGAAGGTGGGAGGGGGGCTGCAGATACGCAGTATTTT.

Details on this clonotype: Possible read error: a much larger clone is one base away. The V gene is TRBV7-8, the J gene TRBJ2-5; 11 bases map to TRBD2. With 3 bases clipped from V and 4 bases from J, the junction kept 7 bases outside the gene matches. The V gene's germline CDR1 is SGHVS and CDR2 FQNEAQ. CDR3 length: 16 residues. The CDR3 is CASSFRLAGTSETQYF. The CDR3, as DNA: TGTGCCAGCAGCTTTAGACTAGCGGGGACTTCAGAGACCCAGTACTTC.